What follows is one T cell receptor (beta chain) and its context. TCRdb keeps only in-frame clones here, not all; method: immunoSEQ multiplex PCR. The sample holds about 61,000 clones; around 82% are singletons and the top ten take 20% to 25%. This sample is drawn from a study of blood T cell repertoires in COVID-19. The sequence was obtained from a man older than 75 with active or convalescent COVID-19. The material sequenced was peripheral blood.

The CDR3 DNA follows: TGTGCCAGCAAGCCTCGGGACAGGCCCCCTTTGAACACCGGGGAGCTGTTTTTT. Its translation is CASKPRDRPPLNTGELFF. J is TRBJ2-2 and V is TRBV27; 8 bases are a match to TRBD1. The CDR3 consists of 18 residues. Germline CDR1 is MNHEY and CDR2 is SMNVEV (reference sequence). J was trimmed by 1 base and V by 7 bases; bases with no gene match: 14.